These 26 T cell receptor beta chains were sequenced from one sample in a study of blood T cell repertoires in COVID-19. Data came from immunoSEQ multiplex PCR; TCRdb stores just in-frame clones and leaves some out. The repertoire has 65,000 to 90,000 clones, approximately 89% of them found once; the top ten carry approximately 6.8%. The sample was peripheral blood. The source of these receptors is a woman older than 75 with acute or convalescent COVID-19.

V usage is TRBV12-3 or TRBV12-4 and J usage is TRBJ1-2; the D gene is possibly TRBD1 (5 bases). Deletions cut 3 bases from V and 3 bases from J, with 8 bases between. The CDR3 contains 13 residues. The CDR3 reads CASSFPGDYGYTF. The CDR3 DNA follows: TGTGCCAGCAGTTTCCCGGGGGACTATGGCTACACCTTC.

V is TRBV9 and J is TRBJ1-3; a weak D match, TRBD1 (5 bases). Germline V gene lookup returns CDR1 SGDLS and CDR2 YYNGEE. Trimming left V 2 bases short and J 3 bases short, with 15 bases between. The length of the CDR3 is 16 residues. CDR3 in amino acids: CASSVTGGAGGNTIYF. Here the CDR3 DNA reads TGTGCCAGCAGCGTGACGGGGGGAGCAGGTGGAAACACCATATATTTT.

The gene calls are TRBV11-3 and TRBJ2-7, with a tentative D call TRBD2 (5 bases). CDR1 and CDR2 from the germline V gene are SGHNT and YENEEA. This CDR3 region has 14 residues. Between the trimmed V and J ends, which lost 2 bases and 3 bases, there was a span of 11 bases. The CDR3 sequence: CASSLSDSVYEQYF. The CDR3 DNA is TGTGCCAGCAGCTTATCGGACTCAGTCTACGAGCAGTACTTC.

The chain is built from TRBV5-5 and TRBJ1-4; 8 nucleotides agree with TRBD1. The CDR3 spans 15 residues. Looked up from germline, CDR1 is SGHKS and CDR2 is YYEKEE (reference sequence). Trimming cost V 0 bases and J 8 bases; bases outside gene matches: 6. In nucleotides, the CDR3 is TGTGCCAGCAGCTTGGCCGGGACAGGTAGCGAAAAACTGTTTTTT. Protein sequence: CASSLAGTGSEKLFF.

The chain combines TRBV19 with TRBJ2-2; TRBD1 matches 9 bases. J was trimmed by 6 bases and V by 3 bases; bases with no gene match: 8. The CDR3 has 16 amino acids. CDR1 LNHDA and CDR2 SQIVND come from the germline V gene (reference sequence). CDR3: CASSIGQGWGPGELFF. CDR3 bases: TGTGCCAGTAGTATCGGACAGGGGTGGGGGCCCGGGGAGCTGTTTTTT.

As DNA, the CDR3 is TGTGCCAGTAGTAGTCCGGGACAGGGGGTTGAAGCTTTCTTT. Translation: CASSSPGQGVEAFF. The chain uses TRBV19 and TRBJ1-1, with 11 positions matching TRBD1. CDR3 length equals 14 residues. Germline CDR1 reads LNHDA; CDR2 reads SQIVND (reference sequence). Unmatched junction bases numbered 5, after V lost 4 bases and J lost 7 bases.

The chain links TRBV25-1 to TRBJ1-4; D may be TRBD1 (5 bases). Trimming removed 2 bases at V and 7 bases at J, with 11 bases between. Germline-derived CDR1 and CDR2 are MGHDK and SYGVNS. There are 14 residues in the CDR3. This chain's CDR3 is CASSEPGRGEKLFF. CDR3 coding DNA: TGTGCCAGCAGTGAACCCGGAAGGGGTGAAAAACTGTTTTTT.

This rearrangement joins TRBV30 to TRBJ1-1, with D possibly being TRBD1 (6 bases). The V end lost 3 bases, the J end lost 1 base, and 12 bases lay between the germline ends. The CDR3 has 14 amino acids. Germline values: CDR1 GTSNPN, CDR2 SVGIG (reference sequence). For the CDR3, the DNA is TGTGCCTGGAGGGGAGGGGGGCGGAACACTGAAGCTTTCTTT. Protein product: CAWRGGGRNTEAFF.

V gene TRBV10-3 combines with J gene TRBJ2-6, with TRBD2 as a possible D gene (6 bases). This CDR3 contains 15 residues. Trimming stripped 6 bases from V and 2 bases from J, with 11 bases between. Germline assignment: CDR1 ENHRY and CDR2 SYGVKD. This CDR3 is CAIREGPPGANVLTF. The CDR3 DNA follows: TGTGCCATCAGGGAGGGGCCCCCTGGGGCCAACGTCCTGACTTTC.

Remarks on this clone: Germline and junction disagree at one end, which may indicate a read error. The chain joins TRBV11-2 to TRBJ2-7; tentative D call: TRBD1 (6 bases). CDR1 is SGHAT and CDR2 is FQNNGV in the germline V gene. This CDR3 comprises 17 residues. CDR3 nucleotide sequence: TGTGCCAGCAGCTTAGGTACTGGGGGCTATCTCTCCTACGAGCAGCACTTC. It encodes CASSLGTGGYLSYEQHF.

J is TRBJ1-2 and V is TRBV2, with TRBD1 matching 7 bases. V lost 6 bases and J lost 4; bases outside the gene matches: 8. The CDR3 consists of 14 residues. CDR1 and CDR2 from the germline V gene are SNHLY and FYNNEI. The CDR3 coding sequence is TGTGCCAGCAGGCTCAACAGGGGACCCTATGGCTACACCTTC. The encoded protein is CASRLNRGPYGYTF.

The J gene is TRBJ1-1, the V gene TRBV18, with a weak D call TRBD1 (6 bases). V was shortened by 4 bases and J by 4 bases, with 13 bases between the two germline ends. The CDR3 has 14 amino acids. Germline V lookup: CDR1 KGHSH, CDR2 LQKENI. CDR3 in DNA: TGTGCCAGCTCACGCAACAGGGAAGGCACTGAAGCTTTCTTT. Amino acid sequence: CASSRNREGTEAFF.

The chain has TRBV19 and TRBJ2-2, with D possibly matching TRBD1 (6 bases). Looked up from germline, CDR1 is LNHDA and CDR2 is SQIVND (reference sequence). The CDR3 is made up of 16 amino acids. The V end was cut by 4 bases, the J end by 1 base, with 13 bases between. DNA of the CDR3: TGTGCCAGTAGTAATTTTCCGGGACAGAACACCGGGGAGCTGTTTTTT. Protein product: CASSNFPGQNTGELFF.

The CDR3 spells CASSFKWTGGTLSGANVLTF. The CDR3 nucleotides are TGTGCCAGCAGTTTTAAGTGGACAGGGGGCACCCTATCTGGGGCCAACGTCCTGACTTTC. The chain carries TRBV27 and TRBJ2-6; 11 bases map to TRBD1. V lost 3 bases and J lost 1; bases outside the gene matches: 11. Germline CDR1 is MNHEY and CDR2 is SMNVEV (reference sequence). CDR3 length: 20 residues.

This chain uses TRBV27 with TRBJ1-6; 9 bases fit TRBD1. The CDR3 sequence is 15 residues long. From germline, CDR1 is MNHEY and CDR2 SMNVEV (reference sequence). Trimming removed 2 bases from V and 14 bases from J; junction bases left unmatched: 10. CDR3 sequence (DNA): TGTGCCAGCAGTTTACGCCGGACAGGGGAGGTGTCCCTCCACTTT. This sequence encodes CASSLRRTGEVSLHF.

CDR3 amino acids: CASSGGGGNTIYF. DNA of the CDR3: TGTGCCAGCAGTGGAGGGGGTGGAAACACCATATATTTT. J is TRBJ1-3 and V is TRBV2; perhaps TRBD1 as D (6 bases). The V gene's germline CDR1 is SNHLY and CDR2 FYNNEI. The CDR3 loop spans 13 amino acids. The V gene lost 4 bases and the J gene lost 3 bases, with 7 bases spanning the gap. The full variable domain, rest sourced from reference TRBV2 and TRBJ1-3, is EPEVTQTPSHQVTQMGQEVILRCVPISNHLYFYWYRQILGQKVEFLVSFYNNEISEKSEIFDDQFSVERPDGSNFTLKIRSTKLEDSAMYFCASSGGGGNTIYFGEGSWLTVV.

V and J are TRBV7-2 and TRBJ2-2; D perhaps matches TRBD1 (5 bases). Germline assignment: CDR1 SGHTA and CDR2 FQGNSA. Trimming took off 5 bases at V and 1 base at J, with 8 bases between the two ends. This CDR3 contains 14 residues. This CDR3 reads CASSTGQNTGELFF. Here the CDR3 DNA reads TGTGCCAGCAGCACCGGACAGAACACCGGGGAGCTGTTTTTT.

The genes are TRBV6-5 and TRBJ2-1, with a possible D match to TRBD2 (6 bases). The V and J ends lost 3 bases and 8 bases respectively, with 11 bases between them. Germline V lookup: CDR1 MNHEY, CDR2 SVGAGI. The CDR3 sequence is 13 residues long. The CDR3 sequence is CASSYVSGDEQFF. In DNA form, the CDR3 reads TGTGCCAGCAGTTATGTTAGCGGCGATGAGCAGTTCTTC.

The rearrangement uses TRBV6-5 and TRBJ1-3; TRBD1 might be the D (5 bases). Germline assignment: CDR1 MNHEY and CDR2 SVGAGI. The CDR3 runs to 12 residues. The V end was cut by 8 bases, the J end by 1 base, with 6 bases between. The CDR3 nucleotides are TGTGCCAGCTCAGGGTCTGGAAACACCATATATTTT. Amino acids: CASSGSGNTIYF.

V gene TRBV3-1 (or the pseudogene TRBV3-2) combines with J gene TRBJ2-2; possibly TRBD1 for D (5 bases). Germline CDR1 LGHDT, CDR2 YNNKEL (reference sequence). Trimming took 2 bases from V and 6 from J, leaving 16 bases between them. This CDR3 contains 16 residues. In DNA, the CDR3 is TGTGCCAGCAGCCAAAAGATTGGTCTGGGGCCCGGGGAGCTGTTTTTT. It translates to CASSQKIGLGPGELFF.

J is TRBJ1-3 and V is TRBV3-1 (or the pseudogene TRBV3-2); unclear D gene. In germline, CDR1 is LGHDT, CDR2 YNNKEL (reference sequence). The CDR3 runs 14 residues. V was cut by 0 bases and J by 3 bases, with 6 bases left in between. CDR3 residues: CASSQDNGGNTIYF. The CDR3 DNA sequence: TGTGCCAGCAGCCAAGATAACGGTGGAAACACCATATATTTT.

The V gene is TRBV11-2, the J gene TRBJ2-1; TRBD2 might be the D (6 bases). Germline values: CDR1 SGHAT, CDR2 FQNNGV. The CDR3 loop spans 14 amino acids. Trimming took off 4 bases at V and 8 bases at J, with 15 bases between the two ends. The CDR3 protein is CASSSARGKDEQFF. The CDR3, as DNA: TGTGCCAGCAGCTCCGCCCGGGGGAAGGATGAGCAGTTCTTC.

In nucleotides, the CDR3 is TGTGCCAGCAGTGACCCGCGGGACAATCAGCCCCAGCATTTT. This codes for CASSDPRDNQPQHF. The V gene is TRBV2, the J gene TRBJ1-5; D gene uncertain. The CDR3 contains 14 residues. Trimming removed 3 bases at V and 3 bases at J, with 9 bases between. Germline CDR1 and CDR2: SNHLY and FYNNEI. Filled out from reference TRBV2 and TRBJ1-5, the complete variable domain reads EPEVTQTPSHQVTQMGQEVILRCVPISNHLYFYWYRQILGQKVEFLVSFYNNEISEKSEIFDDQFSVERPDGSNFTLKIRSTKLEDSAMYFCASSDPRDNQPQHFGDGTRLSIL.

For the CDR3, the DNA is TGTGCCAGCTCAACGGCTGGTCTAGAGTATGGCTACACCTTC. The encoded protein is CASSTAGLEYGYTF. The genes are TRBV18 and TRBJ1-2, with unresolved D. The V gene's germline CDR1 is KGHSH and CDR2 LQKENI. V was trimmed by 5 bases and J by 5 bases, leaving 15 bases between them. CDR3 size: 14 residues.

CDR3 DNA sequence: TGTGCCAGCACCCTCGGGGGGCCAAGCTCCTACGAGCAGTACTTC. Translating gives CASTLGGPSSYEQYF. V gene TRBV5-5 combines with J gene TRBJ2-7; the D gene is possibly TRBD2 (7 bases). Germline CDR1 is SGHKS and CDR2 is YYEKEE (reference sequence). The CDR3 is 15 amino acids. Trimming removed 6 bases from V and 0 bases from J, with 16 bases in between. Filled out from reference TRBV5-5 and TRBJ2-7, the complete variable domain reads DAGVTQSPTHLIKTRGQQVTLRCSPISGHKSVSWYQQVLGQGPQFIFQYYEKEERGRGNFPDRFSARQFPNYSSELNVNALLLGDSALYLCASTLGGPSSYEQYFGPGTRLTVT.

The chain is built from TRBV11-3 and TRBJ1-1; tentatively, D is TRBD1 (6 bases). Germline V gives CDR1 SGHNT, CDR2 YENEEA. This CDR3 contains 15 residues. Trimming removed 1 base at V and 8 bases at J, with 17 bases between. Here the CDR3 reads CASSLGGGGGTEAFF. The CDR3 DNA reads as TGTGCCAGCAGCTTAGGAGGTGGCGGGGGCACCGAAGCTTTCTTT.